This TCR beta chain comes out of a study of control samples from healthy donors and cancer patients. TCRdb's table, derived via immunoSEQ multiplex PCR, lists solely in-frame clones and lacks some. There are 100,000 to 120,000 clones in the sample; around 80% occur only once, and around 6.6% lies in the top ten. The CDR3 sequence is 18 residues long. V dropped 5 bases and J dropped 0 bases, with 20 bases sitting between them. Germline lookup yields CDR1 LNHDA and CDR2 SQIVND (reference sequence). The sample taken for sequencing was blood. This rearrangement joins TRBV19 to TRBJ1-5; maybe TRBD1 (6 bases). This TCR was sampled from a man between 18 and 35 years old in good health. Here the CDR3 DNA reads TGTGCCAGTAGTCTTGAAGGGGGGTCTGCTATTAGCAATCAGCCCCAGCATTTT. This gives the protein CASSLEGGSAISNQPQHF. Filled out from reference TRBV19 and TRBJ1-5, the complete variable domain reads DGGITQSPKYLFRKEGQNVTLSCEQNLNHDAMYWYRQDPGQGLRLIYYSQIVNDFQKGDIAEGYSVSREKKESFPLTVTSAQKNPTAFYLCASSLEGGSAISNQPQHFGDGTRLSIL.